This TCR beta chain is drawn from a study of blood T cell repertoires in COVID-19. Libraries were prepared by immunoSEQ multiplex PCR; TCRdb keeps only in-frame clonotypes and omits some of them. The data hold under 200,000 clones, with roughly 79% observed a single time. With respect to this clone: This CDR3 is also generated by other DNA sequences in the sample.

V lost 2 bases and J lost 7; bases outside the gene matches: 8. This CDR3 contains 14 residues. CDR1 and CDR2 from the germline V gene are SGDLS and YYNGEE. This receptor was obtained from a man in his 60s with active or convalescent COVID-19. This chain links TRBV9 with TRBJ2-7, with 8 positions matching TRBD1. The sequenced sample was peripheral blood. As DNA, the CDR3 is TGTGCCAGCAGCGTTGGCAGGGGGCCCGGGGAGCAGTACTTC. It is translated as CASSVGRGPGEQYF.